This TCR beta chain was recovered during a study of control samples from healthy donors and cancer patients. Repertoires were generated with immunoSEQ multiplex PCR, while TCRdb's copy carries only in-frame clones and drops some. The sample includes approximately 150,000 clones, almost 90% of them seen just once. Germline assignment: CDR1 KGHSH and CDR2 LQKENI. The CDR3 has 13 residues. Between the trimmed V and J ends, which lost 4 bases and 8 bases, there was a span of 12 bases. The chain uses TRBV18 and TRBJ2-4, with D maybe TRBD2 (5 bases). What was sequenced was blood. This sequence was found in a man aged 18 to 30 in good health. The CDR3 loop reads CASSQLVGDIQYF. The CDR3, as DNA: TGTGCCAGCTCACAACTAGTTGGTGACATTCAGTACTTC. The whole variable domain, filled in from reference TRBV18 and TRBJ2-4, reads NAGVMQNPRHLVRRRGQEARLRCSPMKGHSHVYWYRQLPEEGLKFMVYLQKENIIDESGMPKERFSAEFPKEGPSILRIQQVVRGDSAAYFCASSQLVGDIQYFGAGTRLSVL.